Each of the 9 T cell receptor beta chains below was sequenced from the same sample in a study of blood T cell repertoires in COVID-19. The protocol was immunoSEQ multiplex PCR, while the TCRdb copy is restricted to in-frame clones and leaves out a portion. The sample contains approximately 200,000 clones, 70% to 90% of which appear only once. The sequenced material came from PBMCs or T cells enriched from blood (not recorded which). Receptors were obtained from a man in his thirties or forties who had recovered from COVID-19.

The rearrangement links TRBV6-1 to TRBJ1-5; a weak D match, TRBD1 (5 bases). The germline V and J ends were trimmed by 1 base and 0 bases, with 16 bases remaining between them. The CDR3 has 18 residues. Germline V lookup: CDR1 MNHNS, CDR2 SASEGT. The CDR3 region has the DNA TGTGCCAGCAGTGAAGAATGGGGGGGGTTATATAGCAATCAGCCCCAGCATTTT. Translated, it gives CASSEEWGGLYSNQPQHF.

V usage is TRBV24-1 and J usage is TRBJ2-2, with D possibly TRBD2 on 5 matching bases. The length of the CDR3 is 15 residues. Germline V gene sequence: CDR1 KGHDR, CDR2 SFDVKD. Trimming removed 4 bases at V and 5 bases at J, with 13 bases between. The CDR3 spells CATSDSLPGTGELFF. Here the CDR3 DNA reads TGTGCCACCAGTGACTCCCTACCGGGGACCGGGGAGCTGTTTTTT.

This clone was seen just once. The rearrangement joins TRBV5-4 to TRBJ1-1; possibly TRBD1 for D (5 bases). V lost 4 bases and J 2 bases, leaving 15 bases between the germline ends. CDR1 is SGHNT and CDR2 is YYREEE in the germline V gene (reference sequence). The CDR3 is 15 residues long. The CDR3, as DNA: TGTGCCAGCAGCAAATCGGGGGTTAGCAACACTGAAGCTTTCTTT. Residues: CASSKSGVSNTEAFF.

This clone was detected only once. This chain links TRBV3-1 (or the pseudogene TRBV3-2) with TRBJ2-2, with a possible D match to TRBD2 (5 bases). The CDR3 spans 14 residues. Germline values: CDR1 LGHDT, CDR2 YNNKEL (reference sequence). The V end lost 5 bases, the J end lost 7 bases, and 14 bases lay between the germline ends. CDR3 protein: CASSSLVVVGELFF. The CDR3 region has the DNA TGTGCCAGCAGCTCACTAGTTGTAGTCGGGGAGCTGTTTTTT.

The chain carries TRBV29-1 and TRBJ1-2; TRBD1 matches at 10 bases. The CDR3 loop spans 14 amino acids. Trimming removed 6 bases from V and 8 bases from J; junction bases left unmatched: 12. From germline, CDR1 is SQVTM and CDR2 ANQGSEA. The CDR3 region is CSVGWDRGLEGYTF. DNA for the CDR3: TGCAGCGTAGGGTGGGACAGGGGTCTAGAAGGCTACACCTTC. Complete variable domain (other parts from reference TRBV29-1 and TRBJ1-2): SAVISQKPSRDICQRGTSLTIQCQVDSQVTMMFWYRQQPGQSLTLIATANQGSEATYESGFVIDKFPISRPNLTFSTLTVSNMSPEDSSIYLCSVGWDRGLEGYTFGSGTRLTVV.

The CDR3 DNA follows: TGTGCCAGCAGCCCCCCGGGACTACGGGTGGGGGGCTACACCTTC. It codes for CASSPPGLRVGGYTF. The chain carries TRBV7-2 and TRBJ1-2; tentatively, D is TRBD1 (5 bases). Germline assignment: CDR1 SGHTA and CDR2 FQGNSA. This CDR3 is 15 amino acids long. The V and J ends lost 5 bases and 8 bases respectively, with 21 bases between them.

This sequence joins TRBV9 and TRBJ1-3; unclear D gene. This CDR3 has 15 residues. Between the trimmed V and J ends, which lost 4 bases and 1 base, there was a span of 12 bases. CDR1 SGDLS and CDR2 YYNGEE come from the germline V gene. CDR3 amino acids: CASSLEAASGNTIYF. The CDR3 DNA is TGTGCCAGCAGCCTGGAGGCGGCTTCTGGAAACACCATATATTTT.

In this sample, this clone turned up once. The chain employs TRBV19 and TRBJ2-7; D unresolved. The CDR3 totals 16 residues. Trimming cost V 3 bases and J 1 base, with 16 bases left between them. Germline values: CDR1 LNHDA, CDR2 SQIVND (reference sequence). CDR3 nucleotide sequence: TGTGCCAGTAGTATCCGTGGTCCAGGAAGTTCCTACGAGCAGTACTTC. Protein product: CASSIRGPGSSYEQYF. The full variable domain, rest sourced from reference TRBV19 and TRBJ2-7, is DGGITQSPKYLFRKEGQNVTLSCEQNLNHDAMYWYRQDPGQGLRLIYYSQIVNDFQKGDIAEGYSVSREKKESFPLTVTSAQKNPTAFYLCASSIRGPGSSYEQYFGPGTRLTVT.

In its sample, this clone was seen once. The rearrangement uses TRBV2 and TRBJ1-5, with D possibly TRBD1 on 6 matching bases. From germline, CDR1 is SNHLY and CDR2 FYNNEI. V lost 5 bases and J lost 0, with 11 bases in between. CDR3 length: 15 amino acids. The CDR3 coding sequence is TGTGCCAGCAGTTCGGGGACATTTAGCAATCAGCCCCAGCATTTT. It translates to CASSSGTFSNQPQHF.